The 25 T cell receptor beta chains below were found in one sample sequenced in a study of Graves' ophthalmopathy and Graves' hyperthyroidism. Amplification from RNA transcripts yielded the TCR beta CDR3 regions. First-round RT-PCR with HTBI primers preceded a second-round multiplex PCR. In TCRdb, the multiplex PCR reads were re-called with MiXCR into one record per CDR3 protein. The sample includes about 550,000 distinct CDR3 sequences, just under 40% of them seen just once. Sequencing used peripheral blood or thyroid tissue (not recorded which). The receptors stem from an adult man with Graves' hyperthyroidism.

This chain joins TRBV29-1 and TRBJ1-2; the D gene is possibly TRBD1 (6 bases). The CDR3 consists of 14 residues. Germline loops: CDR1 SQVTM, CDR2 ANQGSEA. Trimming took off 0 bases at V and 4 bases at J, with 12 bases between the two ends. For the CDR3, the DNA is TGCAGCGTTGAAGACGGGACAACGACCTATGGCTACACCTTC. This translates into CSVEDGTTTYGYTF. The variable domain in full, with the rest retrieved from reference TRBV29-1 and TRBJ1-2, is SAVISQKPSRDICQRGTSLTIQCQVDSQVTMMFWYRQQPGQSLTLIATANQGSEATYESGFVIDKFPISRPNLTFSTLTVSNMSPEDSSIYLCSVEDGTTTYGYTFGSGTRLTVV.

The chain is built from TRBV11-2 and TRBJ1-4, with 8 positions matching TRBD1. V dropped 6 bases and J dropped 5; count of bases not matched to a gene: 11. This CDR3 is 16 amino acids long. Germline assignment: CDR1 SGHAT and CDR2 FQNNGV. The CDR3 DNA sequence: TGTGCCAGCAGTTTGGACAGGGAGGGCGACAATGAAAAACTGTTTTTT. This codes for CASSLDREGDNEKLFF.

The V gene is TRBV19, the J gene TRBJ1-5; D is unresolved. The V gene lost 1 base and the J gene lost 0 bases, with 7 bases spanning the gap. Germline CDR1 is LNHDA and CDR2 is SQIVND (reference sequence). The CDR3 consists of 15 residues. The CDR3 reads CASSIAVYSNQPQHF. The CDR3 region has the DNA TGTGCCAGTAGTATAGCCGTTTATAGCAATCAGCCCCAGCATTTT. Filled out from reference TRBV19 and TRBJ1-5, the complete variable domain reads DGGITQSPKYLFRKEGQNVTLSCEQNLNHDAMYWYRQDPGQGLRLIYYSQIVNDFQKGDIAEGYSVSREKKESFPLTVTSAQKNPTAFYLCASSIAVYSNQPQHFGDGTRLSIL.

The sample holds many counts of this clonotype. This rearrangement joins TRBV2 to TRBJ2-7; possible D gene TRBD2, 5 bases. This CDR3 spans 13 amino acids. Deletions cut 10 bases from V and 1 base from J, with 14 bases between. Germline CDR1 SNHLY, CDR2 FYNNEI. CDR3: CAIGDDPSYEQYF. The CDR3 DNA follows: TGTGCCATCGGGGATGACCCTTCCTACGAGCAGTACTTC.

Regarding this clonotype: This clone may be a read error of a much larger clone one base away. The chain carries TRBV6-1 and TRBJ2-7; no reliable D call. Germline V CDR1 and CDR2: MNHNS, SASEGT. The V end lost 8 bases, the J end lost 2 bases, and 19 bases lay between the germline ends. CDR3 size: 15 residues. Here the CDR3 DNA reads TGTGCCAGCGGTCAAGGGCCCGACGGCACCTACGAGCAGTACTTC. Translating gives CASGQGPDGTYEQYF.

This clonotype was counted ten times or more. The gene calls are TRBV29-1 and TRBJ2-7; TRBD1 might be the D (6 bases). The CDR3 extends over 14 amino acids. Trimming removed 5 bases from V and 2 bases from J, with 16 bases in between. Germline CDR1 and CDR2: SQVTM and ANQGSEA. The CDR3 spells CSVQGETGTYEQYF. In nucleotides, the CDR3 is TGCAGCGTTCAAGGGGAGACAGGAACCTACGAGCAGTACTTC.

This clonotype was recorded at least ten times. J is TRBJ2-5 and V is TRBV9, with TRBD1 identical over 10 bases. Germline V CDR1 and CDR2: SGDLS, YYNGEE. With V trimmed by 4 bases and J by 2 bases, 8 bases remained unmatched. CDR3 length: 16 residues. The CDR3 loop reads CASSYSPGQGQETQYF. The CDR3 DNA sequence: TGTGCCAGCAGCTACTCCCCGGGACAGGGGCAAGAGACCCAGTACTTC.

This clonotype was seen repeatedly, ten times or more. This chain links TRBV29-1 with TRBJ2-5, with 7 bases identical to TRBD1. Germline values: CDR1 SQVTM, CDR2 ANQGSEA. This CDR3 is built from 15 residues. After removal of 5 bases from V and 3 bases from J, the junction contained 12 bases not matched to a gene. This CDR3 is CSVLPGQRIEETQYF. DNA of the CDR3: TGCAGCGTTTTACCGGGACAGAGAATCGAAGAGACCCAGTACTTC.

The chain carries TRBV7-2 and TRBJ1-1; D is possibly TRBD1 (6 bases). V was trimmed by 3 bases and J by 7 bases, leaving 18 bases between them. This CDR3 spans 15 amino acids. Germline-derived CDR1 and CDR2 are SGHTA and FQGNSA. The CDR3 DNA follows: TGTGCCAGCAGCTTCTTGGGGGGCAGCTTAAGTGAAGCTTTCTTT. Translated, it gives CASSFLGGSLSEAFF.

The chain recombines TRBV6-1 with TRBJ2-7; D possibly corresponds to TRBD2 (6 bases). The V gene lost 7 bases and the J gene lost 1 base, with 8 bases spanning the gap. CDR1 MNHNS and CDR2 SASEGT come from the germline V gene. CDR3 size: 12 residues. The CDR3 bases are TGTGCCAGCACCGCGGGATCCTACGAGCAGTACTTC. Protein sequence: CASTAGSYEQYF.

This clonotype came up many times. The J gene is TRBJ1-2, the V gene TRBV5-1, with D unclear. The germline V gene encodes CDR1 SGHRS and CDR2 YFSETQ. The V end lost 2 bases, the J end lost 4 bases, and 12 bases lay between the germline ends. This CDR3 contains 14 residues. CDR3 in DNA: TGCGCCAGCAGCTTCACAGACGACGGCTATGGCTACACCTTC. It codes for CASSFTDDGYGYTF.

This chain links TRBV25-1 with TRBJ1-2; D remains ambiguous. Trimming cost V 5 bases and J 1 base, with 8 bases left between them. CDR1 is MGHDK, CDR2 SYGVNS, per germline. The CDR3 is made up of 13 amino acids. CDR3 DNA: TGTGCCAGCAGTTGCTTGGGTAACTATGGCTACACCTTC. Amino acid sequence: CASSCLGNYGYTF.

V gene TRBV7-2 combines with J gene TRBJ2-7; D is perhaps TRBD2 (6 bases). The J call is uncertain, as TRBJ2-1 better fits the DNA end. Looked up from germline, CDR1 is SGHTA and CDR2 is FQGNSA. The CDR3 is 15 amino acids. The CDR3 bases are TGTGCCAGCAGCTTGCGGGACCGAACCTACAATGAGCAGTTCTTC. Protein: CASSLRDRTYNEQFF.

This clonotype was seen at least ten times. The chain carries TRBV6-6 and TRBJ1-2, with TRBD1 identical over 11 bases. CDR3 length: 13 amino acids. Germline-derived CDR1 and CDR2 are MNHNY and SVGAGI (reference sequence). V lost 6 bases and J lost 5; bases outside the gene matches: 2. CDR3 DNA sequence: TGTGCCAGCAGGGACAGGGGGCAATATGGCTACACCTTC. Protein product: CASRDRGQYGYTF.

This clonotype has a count of ten or more. This chain connects TRBV10-3 to TRBJ2-2; D possibly matches TRBD1 or TRBD2 (5 bases each). The CDR3 has 15 amino acids. In germline, CDR1 is ENHRY, CDR2 SYGVKD. V lost 10 bases, J lost 4 bases, and 19 bases lay in between. CDR3 sequence reads: CATSRGGPSTGELFF. Written as DNA, the CDR3 is TGTGCCACCTCCCGTGGGGGACCTTCCACCGGGGAGCTGTTTTTT.

In the case of this clonotype: A much larger clonotype is one base distant, so this may be a read error. The chain joins TRBV19 to TRBJ1-1; 7 bases fit TRBD1. Germline V gene data show CDR1 as LNHDA and CDR2 as SQIVND (reference sequence). This CDR3 has 14 amino acids. For the CDR3, the DNA is TGTGCCAGTACCCGGGACAGATTGAACACTGAAGCTCTCTTT. Translating it yields CASTRDRLNTEALF. The full variable domain, rest sourced from reference TRBV19 and TRBJ1-1, is DGGITQSPKYLFRKEGQNVTLSCEQNLNHDAMYWYRQDPGQGLRLIYYSQIVNDFQKGDIAEGYSVSREKKESFPLTVTSAQKNPTAFYLCASTRDRLNTEALFGQGTRLTVV.

In its sample, this clonotype was seen many times. This chain joins TRBV7-8 and TRBJ1-2; D is ambiguous. The germline V gene has CDR1 SGHVS and CDR2 FQNEAQ. The germline V and J ends were trimmed by 5 bases and 2 bases, with 21 bases remaining between them. This CDR3 is built from 17 residues. The CDR3 nucleotides are TGTGCCAGCAGCCGGTCCCGTCTCTCCGGGCAGAACTATGGCTACACCTTC. It translates to CASSRSRLSGQNYGYTF.

Here the CDR3 reads CASSLQGVEQYF. CDR3 bases: TGTGCCAGCAGCTTACAGGGAGTGGAGCAGTACTTC. The chain recombines TRBV6-6 with TRBJ2-7; possible D gene TRBD1, 6 bases. CDR1 MNHNY and CDR2 SVGAGI come from the germline V gene (reference sequence). V lost 6 bases and J lost 7, with 13 bases in between. This CDR3 spans 12 amino acids.

This chain uses TRBV10-3 with TRBJ1-6; weak D call: TRBD1 (6 bases). This CDR3 region has 15 residues. From germline, CDR1 is ENHRY and CDR2 SYGVKD. The V and J ends lost 5 bases and 7 bases respectively, with 15 bases between them. The CDR3 region is CAISSRQGQNSPLHF. In DNA form, the CDR3 reads TGTGCCATCAGTAGCAGACAAGGACAGAATTCACCCCTCCACTTT.

This clonotype has just a few counts. The chain links TRBV29-1 to TRBJ2-1, with 12 bases that match TRBD2. Germline loops: CDR1 SQVTM, CDR2 ANQGSEA. V gave up 7 bases and J gave up 6 bases; unmatched junction bases: 4. The CDR3 is made up of 13 amino acids. The CDR3 bases are TGCAGCGGGGGGACTAGCGGGTTCAATGAGCAGTTCTTC. This codes for CSGGTSGFNEQFF.

This clonotype has ten or more counts. The chain has TRBV5-4 and TRBJ1-4; D is ambiguous. The V gene lost 3 bases and the J gene lost 0 bases, with 6 bases spanning the gap. The CDR3 has 14 residues. Germline V gene lookup returns CDR1 SGHNT and CDR2 YYREEE (reference sequence). The CDR3 region is CASSYSSTNEKLFF. CDR3 nucleotides: TGTGCCAGCAGCTACTCATCAACTAATGAAAAACTGTTTTTT. Drawing the rest from reference TRBV5-4 and TRBJ1-4, the complete variable domain is ETGVTQSPTHLIKTRGQQVTLRCSSQSGHNTVSWYQQALGQGPQFIFQYYREEENGRGNFPPRFSGLQFPNYSSELNVNALELDDSALYLCASSYSSTNEKLFFGSGTQLSVL.

As concerns this clonotype: A read error may explain this, as a much larger clone is one base away. The rearrangement joins TRBV15 to TRBJ2-7, with D uncertain. The CDR3 is 15 amino acids. Germline V CDR1 and CDR2: LNHNV, YYDKDF (reference sequence). The CDR3 sequence is CTTSREQTQVHEQYF. CDR3 in DNA: TGTACCACCAGCAGAGAGCAGACGCAGGTCCACGAGCAGTACTTC.

The CDR3 DNA follows: TGCGCCAGCAGCTTGGAAATACTGCCCCGGCAGACAGTTTCTGAGAGCTACACCTTC. Residues: CASSLEILPRQTVSESYTF. This chain links TRBV5-1 with TRBJ1-2; possibly TRBD1 for D (5 bases). CDR3 length: 19 residues. Trimming shortened V by 0 bases and J by 9 bases, and 30 bases separated the two germline ends. Germline V gene lookup returns CDR1 SGHRS and CDR2 YFSETQ.

Note on this clonotype: This CDR3 is missing its conserved last phenylalanine or tryptophan, likely due to a read error. V usage is TRBV14 and J usage is TRBJ2-7, with D perhaps matching TRBD2 (6 bases). Germline V gene sequence: CDR1 SGHDN, CDR2 FVKESK. CDR3 length: 15 residues. The V and J ends lost 4 bases and 3 bases respectively, with 16 bases between them. CDR3 protein: CASSRGLSSGYEQYL. The CDR3 nucleotides are TGTGCCAGCAGCCGAGGGTTGAGTAGCGGCTACGAGCAGTACCTC.

This clonotype was detected only once. This rearrangement joins TRBV10-3 to TRBJ1-5; D not certain. The CDR3 spans 16 residues. Germline V gene data show CDR1 as ENHRY and CDR2 as SYGVKD. Trimming took off 4 bases at V and 7 bases at J, with 20 bases between the two ends. The CDR3 DNA follows: TGTGCCATCAGTGGAGCGCCAGACCCGGTCGACCAGCCCCAGCATTTT. This codes for CAISGAPDPVDQPQHF.